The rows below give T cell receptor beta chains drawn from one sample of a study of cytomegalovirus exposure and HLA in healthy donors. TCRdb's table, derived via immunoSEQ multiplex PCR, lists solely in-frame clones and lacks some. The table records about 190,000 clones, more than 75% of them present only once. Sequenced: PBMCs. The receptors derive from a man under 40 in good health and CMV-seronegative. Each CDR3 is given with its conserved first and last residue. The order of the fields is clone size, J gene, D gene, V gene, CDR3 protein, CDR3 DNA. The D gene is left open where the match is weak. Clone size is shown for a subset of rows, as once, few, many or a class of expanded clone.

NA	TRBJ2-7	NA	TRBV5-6	CASSLPLGDEQYF	TGTGCCAGCAGCCTCCCCCTCGGGGACGAGCAGTACTTC
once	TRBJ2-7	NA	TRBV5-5	CASSSRPRGEQNF	TGTGCCAGCAGCTCTAGGCCCCGTGGGGAGCAGAACTTC
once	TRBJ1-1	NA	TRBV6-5	CASSSRQDQAFF	TGTGCCAGCAGTTCCCGACAGGATCAAGCTTTCTTT
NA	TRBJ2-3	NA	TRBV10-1	CASTDSAWGTDTQYF	TGCGCCAGCACCGACAGTGCATGGGGCACAGATACGCAGTATTTT
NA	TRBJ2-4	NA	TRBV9	CASSVGNTAKNIQYF	TGTGCCAGCAGCGTAGGTAACACAGCCAAAAACATTCAGTACTTC
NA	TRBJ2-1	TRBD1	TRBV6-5	CASSYLPDRSYNEQFF	TGTGCCAGCAGTTACCTGCCGGACAGGTCCTACAATGAGCAGTTCTTC
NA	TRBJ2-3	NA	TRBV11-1	CASSQTDTQYF	TGTGCCAGCAGCCAGACAGATACGCAGTATTTT
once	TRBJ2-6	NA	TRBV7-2	CASSLRSQGSSGANVLTF	TGTGCCAGCAGCTTAAGGTCCCAGGGTAGCTCTGGGGCCAACGTCCTGACTTTC
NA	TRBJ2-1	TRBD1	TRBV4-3	CASREDRASYNEQFF	TGCGCCAGCAGGGAAGACAGGGCTTCCTACAATGAGCAGTTCTTC
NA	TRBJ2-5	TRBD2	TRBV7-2	CASSPSGGARETQYF	TGTGCCAGCAGCCCTAGCGGGGGGGCCCGTGAGACCCAGTACTTC
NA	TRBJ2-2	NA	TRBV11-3	CASSFTQIGGGYTGELFF	TGTGCCAGCAGCTTCACACAGATCGGGGGAGGTTACACCGGGGAGCTGTTTTTT
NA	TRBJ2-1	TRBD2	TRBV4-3	CASSQTGTSGHNEQFF	TGCGCCAGCAGCCAAACCGGGACTAGCGGCCACAATGAGCAGTTCTTC
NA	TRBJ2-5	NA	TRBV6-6	CASSYSTEGTQYF	TGTGCCAGCAGTTACTCGACTGAGGGGACCCAGTACTTC
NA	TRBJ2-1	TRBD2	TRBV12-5	CASGLVGGTSGREGNEQFF	TGTGCTAGTGGTTTGGTAGGCGGGACTAGCGGGAGGGAAGGCAATGAGCAGTTCTTC
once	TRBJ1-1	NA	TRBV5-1	CASSLDRGGTEAFF	TGCGCCAGCAGCTTGGATAGGGGTGGAACTGAAGCTTTCTTT
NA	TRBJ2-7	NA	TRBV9	CASSVDTRGDYEQYF	TGTGCCAGCAGCGTAGACACCAGGGGGGATTACGAGCAGTACTTC
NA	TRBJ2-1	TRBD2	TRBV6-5	CASSPGTSGYNEQFF	TGTGCCAGCAGTCCCGGGACTAGCGGATACAATGAGCAGTTCTTC
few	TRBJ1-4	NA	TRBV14	CASSHPGLEKLFF	TGTGCCAGCAGCCACCCTGGACTGGAAAAACTGTTTTTT
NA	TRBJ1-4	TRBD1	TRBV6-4	CASTGQLNEKLFF	TGTGCCAGCACGGGACAGCTGAATGAAAAACTGTTTTTT
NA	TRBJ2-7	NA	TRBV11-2	CASSLTGEQYF	TGTGCCAGCAGCTTAACCGGGGAGCAGTACTTC
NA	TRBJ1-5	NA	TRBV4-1	CASSQAGGQPPTQHF	TGCGCCAGCAGCCAGGCGGGAGGGCAGCCTCCGACCCAGCATTTT
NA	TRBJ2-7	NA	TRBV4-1	CASSWDLTYEQYF	TGCGCCAGCAGCTGGGACTTGACCTACGAGCAGTACTTC
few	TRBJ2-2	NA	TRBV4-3	CASSQDSPGANTGELFF	TGCGCCAGCAGCCAAGATTCCCCAGGGGCGAACACCGGGGAGCTGTTTTTT
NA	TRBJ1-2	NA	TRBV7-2	CASSLNPPTGSFNGYTF	TGTGCCAGCAGCTTAAACCCCCCCACAGGGTCCTTCAATGGCTACACCTTC
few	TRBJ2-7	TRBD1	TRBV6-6	CASRTGQGMLHEQYF	TGTGCCAGCAGAACGGGACAGGGGATGCTCCACGAGCAGTACTTC
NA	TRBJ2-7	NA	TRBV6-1	CASRGPDEQYF	TGTGCCAGTCGGGGTCCCGACGAGCAGTACTTC
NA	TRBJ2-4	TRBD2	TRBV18	CASSPSGLASIQYF	TGTGCCAGCTCACCGTCGGGACTAGCGAGCATTCAGTACTTC
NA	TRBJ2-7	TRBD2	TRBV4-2	CASSQVGAREGSYEQYF	TGTGCCAGCAGCCAAGTGGGGGCGCGGGAGGGCTCCTACGAGCAGTACTTC
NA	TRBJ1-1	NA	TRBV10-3	CAISGSPMGGKTEAFF	TGTGCCATCAGTGGTAGCCCCATGGGGGGGAAAACTGAAGCTTTCTTT
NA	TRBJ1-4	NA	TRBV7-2	CASSLQGNEKLFF	TGTGCCAGCAGCTTGCAGGGAAATGAAAAACTGTTTTTT
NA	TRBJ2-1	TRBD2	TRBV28	CASTNSGREGEQFF	TGTGCCAGCACCAATAGCGGGAGGGAGGGTGAGCAGTTCTTC
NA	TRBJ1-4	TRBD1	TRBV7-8	CASSFGTGGQKLFF	TGTGCCAGCAGCTTCGGGACAGGGGGCCAAAAACTGTTTTTT
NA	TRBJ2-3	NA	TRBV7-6	CASSLALPRGTDTQYF	TGTGCCAGCAGCTTAGCGCTCCCCAGAGGGACAGATACGCAGTATTTT
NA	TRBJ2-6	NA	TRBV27	CASSYRASLSGANVLTF	TGTGCCAGCAGTTACAGGGCGTCTCTCTCTGGGGCCAACGTCCTGACTTTC
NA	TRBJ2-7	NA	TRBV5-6	CASSLFLASTHPYEQYF	TGTGCCAGCAGCTTGTTCTTAGCGTCGACTCATCCCTACGAGCAGTACTTC
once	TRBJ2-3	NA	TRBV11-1	CASSYTDTQYF	TGTGCCAGCAGTTACACAGATACGCAGTATTTT
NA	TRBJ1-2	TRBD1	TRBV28	CASRPDRGNGYTF	TGTGCCAGCAGACCGGACAGGGGGAATGGCTACACCTTC